This record concerns one T cell receptor (beta chain) sequence. Germline assignment: CDR1 GTSNPN and CDR2 SVGIG (reference sequence). V dropped 4 bases and J dropped 5; count of bases not matched to a gene: 7. The CDR3 has 15 residues. These data originate in a study of PD-1 blockade in mismatch repair-deficient tumors. Generated by immunoSEQ multiplex PCR, the TCRdb table keeps only in-frame clones and is missing some. The sample lists some 130,000 clones, approximately 91% seen once, with 12% in the top ten. The receptor comes from an adult with mismatch repair-deficient cancer. This chain connects TRBV30 to TRBJ2-7; 14 nucleotides align to TRBD2. The sample was peripheral blood, taken approximately 69 weeks after starting pembrolizumab. The CDR3 spells CAWTIGTSGSNEQYF. The DNA for the CDR3 is TGTGCCTGGACCATAGGGACTAGCGGGAGCAACGAGCAGTACTTC.